These T cell receptor beta chains were read from a single sample in a study of radiation and T cells in renal cell carcinoma. Here immunoSEQ multiplex PCR was the method, and the copy in TCRdb shows in-frame clones only, minus some. This table holds 110,000 to 150,000 clones, approximately 90% found once. Sequencing used blood, obtained from a patient whose treatment included radiotherapy and nephrectomy. The receptors here all came from a woman aged 50 to 60 with renal cell carcinoma. Each CDR3 is given with its conserved first and last residue. The order of the fields is V gene, CDR3 length, J gene, CDR3 protein.

V: TRBV9; length: 15; J: TRBJ1-4; CDR3: CASSAVVGTNEKLFF
V: TRBV7-9; length: 16; J: TRBJ2-1; CDR3: CASSLAQGAVLGEQFF
V: TRBV6-5; length: 10; J: TRBJ1-1; CDR3: CASSALVAFF
V: TRBV7-9; length: 14; J: TRBJ2-5; CDR3: CASSSTGQSETQYF
V: TRBV4-1; length: 15; J: TRBJ2-2; CDR3: CASSQEGAVPGELFF
V: TRBV11-2; length: 12; J: TRBJ2-7; CDR3: CASSLTDYEQYF
V: TRBV5-6; length: 14; J: TRBJ2-6; CDR3: CASSFYSGANVLTF
V: TRBV6-5; length: 15; J: TRBJ1-2; CDR3: CASSRSGTSNYGYTF
V: TRBV7-8; length: 16; J: TRBJ1-5; CDR3: CASSLNRGAVNQPQHF
V: TRBV7-3; length: 16; J: TRBJ2-5; CDR3: CASSLTLAGGKETQYF
V: TRBV10-2; length: 10; J: TRBJ2-7; CDR3: CASTPGEQYF
V: TRBV19; length: 18; J: TRBJ1-4; CDR3: CASSPRGGQRATNEKLFF
V: TRBV6-1; length: 13; J: TRBJ1-1; CDR3: CASSARPWTEAFF
V: TRBV7-8; length: 13; J: TRBJ2-2; CDR3: CASSTSETGELFF
V: TRBV7-2; length: 14; J: TRBJ1-2; CDR3: CASSRTGPDYGYTF
V: TRBV19; length: 15; J: TRBJ1-3; CDR3: CASSGTGVVGNTIYF
V: TRBV18; length: 13; J: TRBJ2-5; CDR3: CASSLQGEETQYF
V: TRBV19; length: 16; J: TRBJ2-3; CDR3: CASSIEAGVSTDTQYF
V: TRBV7-2; length: 15; J: TRBJ2-2; CDR3: CASSLIGRGVGELFF
V: TRBV6-5; length: 11; J: TRBJ2-7; CDR3: CASSYSLEQYF
V: TRBV4-3; length: 15; J: TRBJ1-5; CDR3: CASSQDPQGLQPQHF
V: TRBV2; length: 12; J: TRBJ2-5; CDR3: CACRTNQETQYF
V: TRBV19; length: 12; J: TRBJ1-3; CDR3: CASRSPGNTIYF
V: TRBV7-9; length: 15; J: TRBJ2-3; CDR3: CASRGLAGSTDTQYF
V: TRBV13; length: 15; J: TRBJ2-7; CDR3: CASSTGTDRSYEQYF
V: TRBV6-5; length: 16; J: TRBJ2-3; CDR3: CASSYSKVAATDTQYF
V: TRBV7-2; length: 16; J: TRBJ2-2; CDR3: CASRRLAGGNTGELFF
V: TRBV9; length: 15; J: TRBJ2-3; CDR3: CASSSTSFGTDTQYF
V: TRBV5-4; length: 12; J: TRBJ2-7; CDR3: CASSYLGREQYF
V: TRBV19; length: 15; J: TRBJ2-7; CDR3: CASSPGAGGGYEQYF
V: TRBV5-1; length: 14; J: TRBJ1-2; CDR3: CASSPSTGLGGYTF
V: TRBV5-1; length: 16; J: TRBJ2-3; CDR3: CASSLGLAESTDTQYF
V: TRBV29-1; length: 12; J: TRBJ1-1; CDR3: CSVATGNTEAFF
V: TRBV9; length: 17; J: TRBJ2-7; CDR3: CASSVVGTGLPGDEQYF
V: TRBV4-2; length: 11; J: TRBJ1-1; CDR3: CASSQGLEAFF
V: TRBV6-6; length: 15; J: TRBJ2-3; CDR3: CASSHPAAGPDTQYF
V: TRBV7-8; length: 17; J: TRBJ1-4; CDR3: CASSLLMVGTLPEKLFF
V: TRBV6-5; length: 14; J: TRBJ2-7; CDR3: CASSSTRPRPEQYF
V: TRBV4-2; length: 17; J: TRBJ2-3; CDR3: CASSQGRLAGDTDTQYF
V: TRBV7-9; length: 14; J: TRBJ2-3; CDR3: CASSFLAGTDTQYF
V: TRBV7-9; length: 16; J: TRBJ2-7; CDR3: CASSPPRQGSSYEQYF
V: TRBV2; length: 16; J: TRBJ2-7; CDR3: CASRSRGWTADYEQYF
V: TRBV2; length: 14; J: TRBJ2-7; CDR3: CASIMDSGADEQYF
V: TRBV7-8; length: 14; J: TRBJ1-2; CDR3: CASSPSGGYYGYTF
V: TRBV2; length: 13; J: TRBJ1-1; CDR3: CASRRTKNTEAFF
V: TRBV14; length: 19; J: TRBJ2-7; CDR3: CASSPQALAGGRMGYEQYF
V: TRBV7-6; length: 14; J: TRBJ1-1; CDR3: CASSRHEGNTEVFF
V: TRBV18; length: 16; J: TRBJ1-1; CDR3: CASSPRSGQVSTEAFF
V: TRBV5-1; length: 15; J: TRBJ2-7; CDR3: CASSLTSGGIYEQYF
V: TRBV4-2; length: 16; J: TRBJ2-4; CDR3: CASSQVGGGTKNIQYF
V: TRBV15; length: 15; J: TRBJ1-2; CDR3: CATSESSRPQYGYTF